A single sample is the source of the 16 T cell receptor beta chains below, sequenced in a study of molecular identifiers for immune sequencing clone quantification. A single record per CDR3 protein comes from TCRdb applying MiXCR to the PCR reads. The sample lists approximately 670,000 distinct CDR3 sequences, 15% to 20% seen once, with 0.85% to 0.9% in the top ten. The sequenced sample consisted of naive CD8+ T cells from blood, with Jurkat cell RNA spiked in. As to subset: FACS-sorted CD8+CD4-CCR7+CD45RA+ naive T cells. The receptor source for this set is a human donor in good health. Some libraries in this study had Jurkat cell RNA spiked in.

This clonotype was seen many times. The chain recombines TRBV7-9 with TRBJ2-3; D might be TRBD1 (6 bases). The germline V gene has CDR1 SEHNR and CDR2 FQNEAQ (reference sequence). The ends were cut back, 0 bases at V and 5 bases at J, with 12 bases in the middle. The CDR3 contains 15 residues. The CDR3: CASSLAQGSKDTQYF. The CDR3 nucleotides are TGTGCCAGCAGCTTAGCACAGGGCAGTAAAGATACGCAGTATTTT.

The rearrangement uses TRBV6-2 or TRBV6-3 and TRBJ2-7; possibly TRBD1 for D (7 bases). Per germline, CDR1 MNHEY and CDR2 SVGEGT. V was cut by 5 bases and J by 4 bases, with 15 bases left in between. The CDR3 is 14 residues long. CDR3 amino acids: CASSPPTGRYEQYF. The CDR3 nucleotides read TGTGCCAGCAGTCCGCCGACAGGGAGGTACGAGCAGTACTTC.

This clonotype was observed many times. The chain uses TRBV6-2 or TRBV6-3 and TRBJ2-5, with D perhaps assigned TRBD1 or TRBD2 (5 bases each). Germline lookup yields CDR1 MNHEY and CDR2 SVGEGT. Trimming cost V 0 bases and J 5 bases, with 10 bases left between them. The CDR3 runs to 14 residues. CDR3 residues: CASSYSRGSETQYF. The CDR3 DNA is TGTGCCAGCAGTTACTCGAGGGGATCGGAGACCCAGTACTTC.

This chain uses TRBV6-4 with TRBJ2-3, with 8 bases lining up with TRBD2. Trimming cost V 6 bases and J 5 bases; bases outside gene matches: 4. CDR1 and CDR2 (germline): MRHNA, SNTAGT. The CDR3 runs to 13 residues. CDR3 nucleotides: TGTGCCAGCAGCCGGGGGGGCGGAGATACGCAGTATTTT. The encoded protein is CASSRGGGDTQYF.

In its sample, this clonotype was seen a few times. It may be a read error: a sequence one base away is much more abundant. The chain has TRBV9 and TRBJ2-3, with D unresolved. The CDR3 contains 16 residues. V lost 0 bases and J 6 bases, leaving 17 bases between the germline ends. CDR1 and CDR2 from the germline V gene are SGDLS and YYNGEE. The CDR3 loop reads CASSVGSAAPRDTQYF. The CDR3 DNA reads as TGTGCCAGCAGCGTAGGTTCCGCGGCACCCAGGGATACGCAGTATTTT.

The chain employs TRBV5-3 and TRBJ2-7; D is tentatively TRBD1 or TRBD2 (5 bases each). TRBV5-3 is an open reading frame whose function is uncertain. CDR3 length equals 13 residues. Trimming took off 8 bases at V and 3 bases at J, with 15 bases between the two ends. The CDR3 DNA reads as TGTGCCAGCAGCGTCGGGGACGACTACGAGCAGTACTTC. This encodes CASSVGDDYEQYF.

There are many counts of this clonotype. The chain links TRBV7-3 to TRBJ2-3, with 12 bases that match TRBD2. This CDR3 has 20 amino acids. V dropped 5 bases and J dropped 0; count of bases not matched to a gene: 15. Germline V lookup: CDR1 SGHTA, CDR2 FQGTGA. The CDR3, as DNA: TGTGCCAGCAGCATGGGTCCGGAGCTAGCGGGAGGGCCAAGCACAGATACGCAGTATTTT. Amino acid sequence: CASSMGPELAGGPSTDTQYF.

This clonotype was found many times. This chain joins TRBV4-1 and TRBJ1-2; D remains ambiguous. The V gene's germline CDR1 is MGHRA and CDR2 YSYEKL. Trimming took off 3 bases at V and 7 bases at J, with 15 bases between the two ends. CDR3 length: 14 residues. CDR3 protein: CASSHERMVSGYTF. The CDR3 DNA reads TGCGCCAGCAGCCATGAAAGGATGGTTTCTGGCTACACCTTC.

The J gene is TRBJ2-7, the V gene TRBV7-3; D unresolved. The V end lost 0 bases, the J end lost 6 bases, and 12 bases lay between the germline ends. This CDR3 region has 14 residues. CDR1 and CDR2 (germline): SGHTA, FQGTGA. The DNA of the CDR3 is TGTGCCAGCAGCTTAACGGCGCCAGGTAGCGAGCAGTACTTC. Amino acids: CASSLTAPGSEQYF.

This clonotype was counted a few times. The CDR3 protein is CSVRGSPYEQYF. The CDR3 bases are TGCAGCGTTCGGGGCTCCCCTTACGAGCAGTACTTC. The chain is built from TRBV29-1 and TRBJ2-7; possibly TRBD1 or TRBD2 for D (5 bases each). Germline assignment: CDR1 SQVTM and CDR2 ANQGSEA. The CDR3 length is 12 residues. Between the trimmed V and J ends, which lost 5 bases and 4 bases, there was a span of 12 bases.

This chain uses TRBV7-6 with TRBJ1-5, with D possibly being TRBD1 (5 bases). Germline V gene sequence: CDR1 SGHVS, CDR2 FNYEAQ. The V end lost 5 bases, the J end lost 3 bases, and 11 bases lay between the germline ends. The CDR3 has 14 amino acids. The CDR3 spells CASSPEGTNQPQHF. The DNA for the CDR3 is TGTGCCAGCAGCCCCGAGGGGACCAATCAGCCCCAGCATTTT.

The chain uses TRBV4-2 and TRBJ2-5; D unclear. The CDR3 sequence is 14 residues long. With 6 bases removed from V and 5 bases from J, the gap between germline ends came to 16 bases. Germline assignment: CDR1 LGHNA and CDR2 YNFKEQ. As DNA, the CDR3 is TGTGCCAGCAGGGCCCGCGGAGATAGGGAGACCCAGTACTTC. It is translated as CASRARGDRETQYF.

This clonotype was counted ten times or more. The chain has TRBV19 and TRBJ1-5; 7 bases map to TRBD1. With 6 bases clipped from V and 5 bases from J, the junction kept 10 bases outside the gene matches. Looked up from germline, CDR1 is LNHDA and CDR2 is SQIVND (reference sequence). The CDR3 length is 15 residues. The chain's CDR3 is CASRLHRGWDQPQHF. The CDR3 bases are TGTGCCAGTAGACTACACAGGGGTTGGGATCAGCCCCAGCATTTT.

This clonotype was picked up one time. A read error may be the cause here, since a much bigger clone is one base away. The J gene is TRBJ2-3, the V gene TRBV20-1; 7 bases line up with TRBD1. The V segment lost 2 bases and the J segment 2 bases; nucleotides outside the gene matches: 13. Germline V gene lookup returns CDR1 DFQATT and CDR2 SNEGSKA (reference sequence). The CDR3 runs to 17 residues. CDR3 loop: CSARIGDSYLYTDTQYF. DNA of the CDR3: TGCAGTGCTAGAATAGGGGACAGCTACCTATACACAGATACGCAGTATTTT.

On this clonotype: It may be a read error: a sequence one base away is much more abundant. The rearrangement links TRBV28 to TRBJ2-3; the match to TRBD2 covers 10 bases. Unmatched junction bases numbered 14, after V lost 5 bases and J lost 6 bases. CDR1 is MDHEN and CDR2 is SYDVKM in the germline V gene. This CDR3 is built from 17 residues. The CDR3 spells CASSMPASGSLWDTQYF. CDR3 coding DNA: TGTGCCAGCAGTATGCCGGCTAGCGGGAGTTTGTGGGATACGCAGTATTTT.

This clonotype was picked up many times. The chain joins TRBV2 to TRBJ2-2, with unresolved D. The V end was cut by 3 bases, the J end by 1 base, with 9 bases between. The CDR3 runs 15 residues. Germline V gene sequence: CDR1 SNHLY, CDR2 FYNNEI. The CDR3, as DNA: TGTGCCAGCAGTGACACGGGCTTGAACACCGGGGAGCTGTTTTTT. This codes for CASSDTGLNTGELFF. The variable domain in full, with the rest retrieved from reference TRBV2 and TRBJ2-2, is EPEVTQTPSHQVTQMGQEVILRCVPISNHLYFYWYRQILGQKVEFLVSFYNNEISEKSEIFDDQFSVERPDGSNFTLKIRSTKLEDSAMYFCASSDTGLNTGELFFGEGSRLTVL.